Below, 29 T cell receptor beta chains from the same sample are listed, as sequenced in a study of blood T cell repertoires in COVID-19. Assay used: immunoSEQ multiplex PCR; TCRdb lists only in-frame clones, some missing. The repertoire holds approximately 200,000 clones, with around 80% as singletons. Sequenced: peripheral blood. The receptors originated from a human donor in a cohort sampled during active COVID-19.

The chain is built from TRBV9 and TRBJ1-6; a weak D match, TRBD1 (6 bases). The CDR3 sequence is 15 residues long. The V and J ends lost 2 bases and 7 bases respectively, with 13 bases between them. From germline, CDR1 is SGDLS and CDR2 YYNGEE. In nucleotides, the CDR3 is TGTGCCAGCAGCGTGGGGCAGGGGTGGAATTCACCCCTCCACTTT. Its translation: CASSVGQGWNSPLHF. Drawing the rest from reference TRBV9 and TRBJ1-6, the complete variable domain is DSGVTQTPKHLITATGQRVTLRCSPRSGDLSVYWYQQSLDQGLQFLIQYYNGEERAKGNILERFSAQQFPDLHSELNLSSLELGDSALYFCASSVGQGWNSPLHFGNGTRLTVT.

The CDR3 DNA reads TGTGCCAGCTCACCTCCGGGACAGGGCTATGGCTACACCTTC. This sequence encodes CASSPPGQGYGYTF. The V gene is TRBV18, the J gene TRBJ1-2; 9 bases are a match to TRBD1. Per germline, CDR1 KGHSH and CDR2 LQKENI. The length of the CDR3 is 14 residues. Unmatched junction bases numbered 3, after V lost 3 bases and J lost 4 bases. Combining the CDR3 with reference TRBV18 and TRBJ1-2 gives the whole variable domain NAGVMQNPRHLVRRRGQEARLRCSPMKGHSHVYWYRQLPEEGLKFMVYLQKENIIDESGMPKERFSAEFPKEGPSILRIQQVVRGDSAAYFCASSPPGQGYGYTFGSGTRLTVV.

This chain connects TRBV19 to TRBJ1-1; TRBD1 matches at 7 bases. From germline, CDR1 is LNHDA and CDR2 SQIVND (reference sequence). Germline trimming cut 8 bases from V and 1 base from J; bases unmatched to any gene: 10. This CDR3 contains 15 residues. The CDR3 nucleotides are TGTGCCAGTGGCCGAATAGGACAGGCGAACACTGAAGCTTTCTTT. Its protein product is CASGRIGQANTEAFF. Together with reference TRBV19 and TRBJ1-1, the CDR3 gives the full variable domain: DGGITQSPKYLFRKEGQNVTLSCEQNLNHDAMYWYRQDPGQGLRLIYYSQIVNDFQKGDIAEGYSVSREKKESFPLTVTSAQKNPTAFYLCASGRIGQANTEAFFGQGTRLTVV.

V is TRBV7-3 and J is TRBJ2-6; TRBD1 agrees at 10 bases. The CDR3 sequence is 19 residues long. CDR1 and CDR2 (germline): SGHTA, FQGTGA. After removal of 3 bases from V and 0 bases from J, the junction contained 8 bases not matched to a gene. As DNA, the CDR3 is TGTGCCAGCAGCTTTAGAGGGACAGGGGCCTACTCTGGGGCCAACGTCCTGACTTTC. This encodes CASSFRGTGAYSGANVLTF.

The chain has TRBV5-6 and TRBJ2-2, with 10 nucleotides matching TRBD1. The CDR3 is 16 amino acids. Germline CDR1 reads SGHDT; CDR2 reads YYEEEE. The V segment lost 4 bases and the J segment 5 bases; nucleotides outside the gene matches: 8. The CDR3, as DNA: TGTGCCAGCAGCCAAATGGGACAGGGGTTGACCGGGGAGCTGTTTTTT. This encodes CASSQMGQGLTGELFF.

V and J are TRBV9 and TRBJ2-1; 13 nucleotides agree with TRBD2. The CDR3 totals 15 residues. CDR1 is SGDLS and CDR2 is YYNGEE in the germline V gene. J gave up 8 bases and V 3 bases, and 5 bases lay outside the gene matches. CDR3 DNA: TGTGCCAGCAGCGCCACTAGCGGGAGGGCCCATGAGCAGTTCTTC. It codes for CASSATSGRAHEQFF.

This rearrangement joins TRBV27 to TRBJ2-3; D ambiguous. There are 14 residues in the CDR3. The V and J ends lost 3 bases and 1 base respectively, with 8 bases between them. Germline CDR1 is MNHEY and CDR2 is SMNVEV (reference sequence). The CDR3 DNA is TGTGCCAGCAGTTTCACCTACGGCACAGATACGCAGTATTTT. Translated, it gives CASSFTYGTDTQYF.

The chain joins TRBV7-8 to TRBJ1-2; possibly TRBD1 for D (6 bases). The CDR3 length is 15 residues. Trimming shortened V by 0 bases and J by 7 bases, and 15 bases separated the two germline ends. Germline V gene lookup returns CDR1 SGHVS and CDR2 FQNEAQ. For the CDR3, the DNA is TGTGCCAGCAGCTTAGCGGGGGCAGGGGCTGCTGGCTACACCTTC. Protein: CASSLAGAGAAGYTF.

The chain is built from TRBV28 and TRBJ1-2; D is possibly TRBD1 (6 bases). Germline assignment: CDR1 MDHEN and CDR2 SYDVKM. Deletions cut 6 bases from V and 4 bases from J, with 18 bases between. CDR3 size: 15 residues. CDR3 residues: CASSPPLTGSYGYTF. The CDR3 DNA is TGTGCCAGCAGCCCACCCTTAACAGGGTCCTATGGCTACACCTTC.

V usage is TRBV28 and J usage is TRBJ2-7; possible D gene TRBD1, 6 bases. Trimming removed 4 bases at V and 0 bases at J, with 10 bases between. Germline CDR1 MDHEN, CDR2 SYDVKM. The CDR3 length is 14 residues. The CDR3 region is CASSWGHDSYEQYF. CDR3 coding DNA: TGTGCCAGCAGTTGGGGGCATGACTCCTACGAGCAGTACTTC.

The genes are TRBV5-8 and TRBJ2-1, with 9 positions matching TRBD2. V lost 1 base to trimming and J lost 3 bases; unmatched junction nucleotides: 11. Germline V gene sequence: CDR1 SGHTS, CDR2 YDEGEE. This CDR3 spans 18 amino acids. CDR3 loop: CASSLSRLAGDFYNEQFF. DNA of the CDR3: TGTGCCAGCAGCTTGAGCCGGTTAGCGGGAGATTTCTACAATGAGCAGTTCTTC.

This chain uses TRBV7-2 with TRBJ2-7; 8 bases match TRBD1. The CDR3 spans 15 residues. J lost 1 base, V lost 4 bases, and 6 bases had no gene match. From germline, CDR1 is SGHTA and CDR2 FQGNSA. CDR3 loop: CASSYTDRGSYEQYF. For the CDR3, the DNA is TGTGCCAGCAGCTATACAGACAGGGGATCCTACGAGCAGTACTTC.

The J gene is TRBJ2-5, the V gene TRBV11-2; the match to TRBD2 covers 13 bases. J gave up 1 base and V 5 bases, and 7 bases lay outside the gene matches. The CDR3 runs to 17 residues. Germline CDR1 and CDR2: SGHAT and FQNNGV. CDR3 sequence reads: CASSKLGLAGFQETQYF. The CDR3 DNA follows: TGTGCCAGCAGCAAACTGGGACTAGCGGGATTCCAAGAGACCCAGTACTTC.

V usage is TRBV19 and J usage is TRBJ2-7, with D perhaps TRBD2 (6 bases). Germline values: CDR1 LNHDA, CDR2 SQIVND (reference sequence). This CDR3 spans 16 amino acids. V lost 0 bases and J lost 1, with 13 bases in between. CDR3 DNA: TGTGCCAGTAGTATAGATCGAGCTGGAGGGTCCTACGAGCAGTACTTC. This encodes CASSIDRAGGSYEQYF.

The chain carries TRBV28 and TRBJ1-1; 7 nucleotides line up with TRBD1. The J segment lost 1 base and the V segment lost 6 bases, leaving 5 bases of the junction unmatched. This CDR3 contains 14 residues. CDR1 MDHEN and CDR2 SYDVKM come from the germline V gene. In DNA, the CDR3 is TGTGCCAGCAGCAAAGACAGGGAGAACACTGAAGCTTTCTTT. It codes for CASSKDRENTEAFF.

The V and J genes are TRBV27 and TRBJ2-7, with no clear D. This CDR3 is built from 14 residues. The V gene's germline CDR1 is MNHEY and CDR2 SMNVEV (reference sequence). V was pared by 1 base and J by 6 bases, with 13 bases between. As DNA, the CDR3 is TGTGCCAGCAGTTTATTATTCGCGAATAGCGAGCAGTACTTC. It is translated as CASSLLFANSEQYF.

The J gene is TRBJ2-7, the V gene TRBV18; TRBD2 agrees at 7 bases. CDR3 length: 15 amino acids. Germline CDR1 reads KGHSH; CDR2 reads LQKENI. The junction had 6 bases not matched to a gene; V was cut back by 2 bases and J by 2 bases. The CDR3 DNA follows: TGTGCCAGCTCACCAGAGGCGGGAGAGACCTACGAGCAGTACTTC. Protein product: CASSPEAGETYEQYF.

The CDR3 reads CASSYLAGLFTDTQYF. The DNA of the CDR3 is TGTGCCAGCAGTTACCTAGCGGGCCTTTTCACAGATACGCAGTATTTT. This chain uses TRBV7-7 with TRBJ2-3; 8 bases match TRBD2. V lost 6 bases and J lost 2; bases outside the gene matches: 10. Per the germline V gene, CDR1 is SSHAT and CDR2 is FNYEAQ (reference sequence). The CDR3 contains 16 residues.

This chain links TRBV30 with TRBJ1-2, with D tentatively TRBD1 (5 bases). CDR1 and CDR2 from the germline V gene are GTSNPN and SVGIG (reference sequence). The CDR3 length is 13 residues. V lost 0 bases and J lost 6, with 11 bases in between. The CDR3 is CAWSVQGNHGYTF. In nucleotides, the CDR3 is TGTGCCTGGAGTGTGCAGGGTAATCATGGCTACACCTTC. The variable domain in full, completed from reference TRBV30 and TRBJ1-2, reads SQTIHQWPATLVQPVGSPLSLECTVEGTSNPNLYWYRQAAGRGLQLLFYSVGIGQISSEVPQNLSASRPQDRQFILSSKKLLLSDSGFYLCAWSVQGNHGYTFGSGTRLTVV.

The chain couples TRBV10-3 to TRBJ1-3; D is ambiguous. Trimming removed 6 bases at V and 4 bases at J, with 16 bases between. The CDR3 is 15 amino acids. CDR1 ENHRY and CDR2 SYGVKD come from the germline V gene. This chain's CDR3 is CAISPDTPGGNTIYF. For the CDR3, the DNA is TGTGCCATCAGCCCCGACACGCCGGGAGGAAACACCATATATTTT.

The rearrangement links TRBV30 to TRBJ1-1, with 7 bases that match TRBD1. The ends lost 6 bases at V and 11 bases at J; junction bases unmatched: 15. CDR3 length: 13 amino acids. Germline CDR1 is GTSNPN and CDR2 is SVGIG (reference sequence). In DNA form, the CDR3 reads TGTGCCTGCCTCCCGGCACAGGGGATCAGGGCTTTCTTT. Amino acid sequence: CACLPAQGIRAFF. Filled out from reference TRBV30 and TRBJ1-1, the complete variable domain reads SQTIHQWPATLVQPVGSPLSLECTVEGTSNPNLYWYRQAAGRGLQLLFYSVGIGQISSEVPQNLSASRPQDRQFILSSKKLLLSDSGFYLCACLPAQGIRAFFGQGTRLTVV.

V and J are TRBV6-6 and TRBJ2-3, with D perhaps matching TRBD2 (6 bases). Germline assignment: CDR1 MNHNY and CDR2 SVGAGI (reference sequence). The CDR3 extends over 15 amino acids. V was trimmed by 2 bases and J by 3 bases, leaving 12 bases between them. The CDR3 region is CASSYTGGGTDTQYF. In DNA form, the CDR3 reads TGTGCCAGCAGTTACACTGGGGGAGGAACAGATACGCAGTATTTT.

V and J are TRBV11-3 and TRBJ2-1; D is possibly TRBD2 (5 bases). CDR1 and CDR2 (germline): SGHNT, YENEEA. V lost 1 base to trimming and J lost 0 bases, with 13 bases between them. The length of the CDR3 is 17 residues. CDR3 amino acids: CASSLGDGSISYNEQFF. DNA of the CDR3: TGTGCCAGCAGCTTAGGGGATGGGAGTATCTCCTACAATGAGCAGTTCTTC.

This clone occurred once. The chain links TRBV28 to TRBJ1-4; D may be TRBD1 (6 bases). The CDR3 spans 16 residues. V lost 6 bases, J lost 0 bases, and 14 bases lay in between. Germline V CDR1 and CDR2: MDHEN, SYDVKM. The CDR3 DNA reads as TGTGCCAGCAGCAGACAGGACTCCTCAACTAATGAAAAACTGTTTTTT. Residues: CASSRQDSSTNEKLFF.

The chain carries TRBV4-1 and TRBJ1-6; TRBD1 matches at 8 bases. Losses at the gene ends were 4 bases for V and 5 bases for J; bases not matched to a gene: 10. This CDR3 is 17 amino acids long. The germline V gene has CDR1 MGHRA and CDR2 YSYEKL. In DNA, the CDR3 is TGCGCCAGCAGCCCCGGACAGGGTTCAGGAAATAATTCACCCCTCCACTTT. Protein sequence: CASSPGQGSGNNSPLHF.

This clone was seen more than once but under ten times. The V and J genes are TRBV5-6 and TRBJ1-5, with D maybe TRBD1 (6 bases). Trimming took off 0 bases at V and 6 bases at J, with 10 bases between the two ends. This CDR3 comprises 14 residues. Looked up from germline, CDR1 is SGHDT and CDR2 is YYEEEE. CDR3 in amino acids: CASSLAGVGQPQHF. The CDR3 region has the DNA TGTGCCAGCAGCTTGGCAGGGGTCGGTCAGCCCCAGCATTTT. Using reference TRBV5-6 and TRBJ1-5 for the parts outside the CDR3, the full variable domain is DAGVTQSPTHLIKTRGQQVTLRCSPKSGHDTVSWYQQALGQGPQFIFQYYEEEERQRGNFPDRFSGHQFPNYSSELNVNALLLGDSALYLCASSLAGVGQPQHFGDGTRLSIL.

The rearrangement links TRBV27 to TRBJ1-4, with TRBD1 matching 7 bases. Germline CDR1 is MNHEY and CDR2 is SMNVEV (reference sequence). With 5 bases clipped from V and 3 bases from J, the junction kept 6 bases outside the gene matches. The CDR3 length is 15 residues. The CDR3, as DNA: TGTGCCAGCAGTCTGACAGGGACGGCTAATGAAAAACTGTTTTTT. Protein sequence: CASSLTGTANEKLFF.

This clone was detected once. The chain has TRBV9 and TRBJ1-5; unclear D gene. Germline lookup yields CDR1 SGDLS and CDR2 YYNGEE. V was pared by 5 bases and J by 4 bases, with 13 bases between. The CDR3 has 14 amino acids. The CDR3 coding sequence is TGTGCCAGCAGTTTTTCCGGGGAGAATCAGCCCCAGCATTTT. Protein: CASSFSGENQPQHF.

The V call is TRBV7-2, the J call TRBJ2-7; D is unclear. V lost 1 base, J lost 2 bases, and 9 bases lay in between. Germline V gives CDR1 SGHTA, CDR2 FQGNSA. CDR3 length: 14 residues. The CDR3 loop is CASSLGRRTYEQYF. The CDR3 DNA reads TGTGCCAGCAGCTTAGGCAGGCGAACCTACGAGCAGTACTTC. The full variable domain, with the rest looked up from reference TRBV7-2 and TRBJ2-7, is GAGVSQSPSNKVTEKGKDVELRCDPISGHTALYWYRQSLGQGLEFLIYFQGNSAPDKSGLPSDRFSAERTGGSVSTLTIQRTQQEDSAVYLCASSLGRRTYEQYFGPGTRLTVT.